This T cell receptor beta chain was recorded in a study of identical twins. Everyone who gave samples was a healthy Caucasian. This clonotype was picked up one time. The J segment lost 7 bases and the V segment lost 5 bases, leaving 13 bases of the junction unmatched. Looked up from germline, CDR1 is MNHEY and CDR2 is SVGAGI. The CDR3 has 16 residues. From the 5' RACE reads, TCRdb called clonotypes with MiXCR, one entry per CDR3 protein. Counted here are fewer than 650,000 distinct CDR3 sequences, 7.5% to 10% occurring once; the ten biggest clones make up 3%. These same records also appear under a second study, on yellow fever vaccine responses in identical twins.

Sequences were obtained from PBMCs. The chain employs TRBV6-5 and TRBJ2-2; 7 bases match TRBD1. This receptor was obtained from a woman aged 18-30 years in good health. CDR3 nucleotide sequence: TGTGCCAGCAGTACTCCCTATGACAGGGTGGGCGGGGAGCTGTTTTTT. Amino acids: CASSTPYDRVGGELFF.